Presented here are 22 T cell receptor beta chains from one specimen sequenced in a study of blood T cell repertoires in COVID-19. Libraries were prepared by immunoSEQ multiplex PCR; TCRdb keeps only in-frame clonotypes and omits some of them. The data show about 150,000 clones, with roughly 88% seen just once and more than 1% held by the top ten. The material sequenced was PBMCs or T cells enriched from blood (not recorded which). These receptors originate from a woman aged 25 to 39 with acute COVID-19.

The sample holds one count of this clone. This rearrangement joins TRBV9 to TRBJ2-3; 11 positions agree with TRBD2. J lost 9 bases, V lost 3 bases, and 6 bases had no gene match. From germline, CDR1 is SGDLS and CDR2 YYNGEE. CDR3 length: 14 amino acids. CDR3 nucleotides: TGTGCCAGCAGCGAGGGACTAGCGGACCTCACGCAGTATTTT. It codes for CASSEGLADLTQYF.

Details on this clone: Other DNA sequences within the sample encode an identical CDR3. This sequence joins TRBV30 and TRBJ2-1; 11 bases agree with TRBD2. Unmatched junction bases numbered 1, after V lost 3 bases and J lost 0 bases. The germline CDR1 and CDR2 sequences are GTSNPN and SVGIG (reference sequence). The CDR3 loop spans 15 amino acids. CDR3 sequence reads: CAWRTSGSSYNEQFF. CDR3 in DNA: TGTGCCTGGAGAACTAGCGGGAGCTCCTACAATGAGCAGTTCTTC.

The chain combines TRBV7-2 with TRBJ1-1, with D possibly TRBD1 on 5 matching bases. Germline V gene lookup returns CDR1 SGHTA and CDR2 FQGNSA. Trimming removed 2 bases at V and 4 bases at J, with 14 bases between. The CDR3 is 15 residues long. Written as DNA, the CDR3 is TGTGCCAGCAGCTTACAGGGAGGGGTTTCCACTGAAGCTTTCTTT. It translates to CASSLQGGVSTEAFF. Drawing the rest from reference TRBV7-2 and TRBJ1-1, the complete variable domain is GAGVSQSPSNKVTEKGKDVELRCDPISGHTALYWYRQSLGQGLEFLIYFQGNSAPDKSGLPSDRFSAERTGGSVSTLTIQRTQQEDSAVYLCASSLQGGVSTEAFFGQGTRLTVV.

V and J are TRBV5-5 and TRBJ2-7; TRBD1 agrees at 7 bases. This CDR3 is built from 14 residues. CDR1 SGHKS and CDR2 YYEKEE come from the germline V gene (reference sequence). V trimming: 1 base; J trimming: 4 bases; junction bases outside the gene matches: 5. In DNA, the CDR3 is TGTGCCAGCAGCTTGTGGGGACAGTTATACGAGCAGTACTTC. It codes for CASSLWGQLYEQYF.

The V and J genes are TRBV5-1 and TRBJ1-3; unclear D gene. The V end was cut by 1 base, the J end by 4 bases, with 9 bases between. Germline CDR1 reads SGHRS; CDR2 reads YFSETQ. The CDR3 consists of 14 residues. DNA for the CDR3: TGCGCCAGCAGCTTGTCGGGATACGGAAACACCATATATTTT. The encoded protein is CASSLSGYGNTIYF.

This clone has just one count. The genes are TRBV5-1 and TRBJ2-7; 12 nucleotides agree with TRBD1. The CDR3 is made up of 13 amino acids. Germline loops: CDR1 SGHRS, CDR2 YFSETQ. Trimming took 5 bases from V and 12 from J; bases not matched to a gene: 9. As DNA, the CDR3 is TGCGCCAGCAGTAAAGGGACAGGGGGCGTTATGTACTTC. Its translation: CASSKGTGGVMYF.

The chain uses TRBV7-9 and TRBJ2-1, with TRBD2 identical over 13 bases. This CDR3 has 18 amino acids. Germline CDR1 is SEHNR and CDR2 is FQNEAQ (reference sequence). The V and J ends lost 2 bases and 0 bases, in that order; junction bases with no gene match: 4. Written as DNA, the CDR3 is TGTGCCAGCAGCTTATTGGGACTAGCGGGAAGCTCCTACAATGAGCAGTTCTTC. It encodes CASSLLGLAGSSYNEQFF.

V usage is TRBV19 and J usage is TRBJ1-2, with TRBD1 matching 8 bases. In germline, CDR1 is LNHDA, CDR2 SQIVND (reference sequence). The CDR3 is 16 residues long. V gave up 1 base and J gave up 2 bases; unmatched junction bases: 6. The CDR3 DNA reads as TGTGCCAGTAGTATAGGCGGACAGGGCGAGAACTATGGCTACACCTTC. Translated: CASSIGGQGENYGYTF.

This sequence joins TRBV29-1 and TRBJ2-7, with D perhaps matching TRBD1 (5 bases). The V end lost 4 bases, the J end lost 1 base, and 11 bases lay between the germline ends. CDR3 size: 13 residues. Germline CDR1 and CDR2: SQVTM and ANQGSEA. The CDR3 is CSVGAGPSYEQYF. In DNA, the CDR3 is TGCAGCGTTGGGGCAGGGCCATCCTACGAGCAGTACTTC.

This sequence joins TRBV6-5 and TRBJ1-1; TRBD1 aligns across 9 bases. Per the germline V gene, CDR1 is MNHEY and CDR2 is SVGAGI. The CDR3 has 14 amino acids. The junction had 8 bases not matched to a gene; V was cut back by 6 bases and J by 6 bases. CDR3 amino acids: CASRITGGGAEAFF. Here the CDR3 DNA reads TGTGCCAGCAGGATAACAGGGGGCGGTGCTGAAGCTTTCTTT.

The chain carries TRBV2 and TRBJ1-5; maybe TRBD1 (6 bases). V lost 5 bases to trimming and J lost 5 bases, with 16 bases between them. The length of the CDR3 is 15 residues. CDR1 is SNHLY, CDR2 FYNNEI, per germline. The CDR3 nucleotides are TGTGCCAGCAGTAACGTAGGGGGATCCCATCAGCCCCAGCATTTT. It translates to CASSNVGGSHQPQHF.

The V and J genes are TRBV16 and TRBJ2-1; 7 nucleotides match TRBD2. The CDR3 sequence is 17 residues long. After removal of 0 bases from V and 4 bases from J, the junction contained 9 bases not matched to a gene. Germline V CDR1 and CDR2: KGHSY, FQNENV. The CDR3 bases are TGTGCCAGCAGCCAATCGAAAGCCAGCGGGGATTACAATGAGCAGTTCTTC. Protein product: CASSQSKASGDYNEQFF.

Only one count was recorded for this clone. The V call is TRBV18, the J call TRBJ2-7; D may be TRBD1 (6 bases). The ends were cut back, 6 bases at V and 7 bases at J, with 22 bases in the middle. This CDR3 has 15 residues. In germline, CDR1 is KGHSH, CDR2 LQKENI. The CDR3 bases are TGTGCCAGCTCTACGTCCGGGACGACTGACAGGGAGCAGTACTTC. Translating it yields CASSTSGTTDREQYF.

This clone was picked up one time. The V call is TRBV21-1, the J call TRBJ2-7; the table's D call, TRBD2, was not checked against the DNA. TRBV21-1 represents a pseudogene. The CDR3 spans 16 residues. The CDR3 DNA reads TGTGCCAGCAGCATTGGGACTAGCGGGAGGGCCTACGAGCAGTACTTC. Encoded protein: CASSIGTSGRAYEQYF.

The chain uses TRBV28 and TRBJ1-3; unclear D gene. V lost 11 bases and J lost 3, with 17 bases in between. The CDR3 length is 14 residues. Germline V gives CDR1 MDHEN, CDR2 SYDVKM. CDR3 in amino acids: CASSPTGYGNTIYF. The CDR3 DNA follows: TGTGCCTCAAGTCCGACCGGGTATGGAAACACCATATATTTT.

The chain carries TRBV12-5 and TRBJ2-1; weak D call: TRBD2 (6 bases). CDR1 is LGHNT and CDR2 is FRNRAP in the germline V gene. Trimming left V 0 bases short and J 10 bases short, with 25 bases between. CDR3 size: 18 residues. The CDR3 sequence: CASGLVPDGTPNWEEQFF. The DNA of the CDR3 is TGTGCTAGTGGTTTGGTACCGGACGGGACTCCTAATTGGGAGGAGCAGTTCTTC.

V and J are TRBV5-1 and TRBJ2-7; 10 bases are shared with TRBD2. The CDR3 is made up of 15 amino acids. Trimming removed 1 base from V and 7 bases from J; junction bases left unmatched: 8. Germline V gene data show CDR1 as SGHRS and CDR2 as YFSETQ. The CDR3, as DNA: TGCGCCAGCAGCTTGTTGGGGACTAGCGCGGGGGAGCAGTACTTC. It encodes CASSLLGTSAGEQYF.

This clone was seen more than once but under ten times. The V and J genes are TRBV2 and TRBJ2-1; D call uncertain. In germline, CDR1 is SNHLY, CDR2 FYNNEI. With 4 bases removed from V and 5 bases from J, the gap between germline ends came to 12 bases. CDR3 length: 14 amino acids. CDR3 DNA: TGTGCCAGCAGTGGGTTCTTGCTAAACAATGAGCAGTTCTTC. This codes for CASSGFLLNNEQFF.

CDR3 DNA sequence: TGTGCCAGCTTTCAGGGACAGGGATGGAACGAAAAACTGTTTTTT. Translated, it gives CASFQGQGWNEKLFF. The V and J genes are TRBV7-8 and TRBJ1-4; 9 positions agree with TRBD1. Germline V gene data show CDR1 as SGHVS and CDR2 as FQNEAQ. The junction had 12 bases not matched to a gene; V was cut back by 8 bases and J by 8 bases. The CDR3 spans 15 residues.

V and J are TRBV7-3 and TRBJ2-3, with unresolved D. Germline loops: CDR1 SGHTA, CDR2 FQGTGA. This CDR3 has 14 amino acids. V lost 5 bases and J 3 bases, leaving 12 bases between the germline ends. CDR3 sequence: CASSPNLVTDTQYF. As DNA, the CDR3 is TGTGCCAGCAGCCCCAACCTAGTAACAGATACGCAGTATTTT. Full variable domain (outside the CDR3, taken from reference TRBV7-3 and TRBJ2-3): GAGVSQTPSNKVTEKGKYVELRCDPISGHTALYWYRQSLGQGPEFLIYFQGTGAADDSGLPNDRFFAVRPEGSVSTLKIQRTERGDSAVYLCASSPNLVTDTQYFGPGTRLTVL.

This rearrangement joins TRBV9 to TRBJ2-1; 9 bases are a match to TRBD2. Per the germline V gene, CDR1 is SGDLS and CDR2 is YYNGEE. This CDR3 has 14 residues. The V and J ends lost 4 bases and 5 bases, in that order; junction bases with no gene match: 4. The CDR3, as DNA: TGTGCCAGCAGCCTACTAGCGGGTAACAATGAGCAGTTCTTC. Its protein is CASSLLAGNNEQFF.

V gene TRBV15 combines with J gene TRBJ1-5; the D gene is possibly TRBD1 (5 bases). V lost 0 bases and J lost 4, with 16 bases in between. Germline CDR1 is LNHNV and CDR2 is YYDKDF (reference sequence). CDR3 length equals 17 residues. The CDR3 here is CATSRDFAGGVNQPQHF. The CDR3 DNA reads as TGTGCCACCAGCAGAGATTTTGCCGGGGGAGTTAATCAGCCCCAGCATTTT. Using reference TRBV15 and TRBJ1-5 for the parts outside the CDR3, the full variable domain is DAMVIQNPRYQVTQFGKPVTLSCSQTLNHNVMYWYQQKSSQAPKLLFHYYDKDFNNEADTPDNFQSRRPNTSFCFLDIRSPGLGDTAMYLCATSRDFAGGVNQPQHFGDGTRLSIL.